This T cell receptor beta chain originates from a study of monozygotic twins with inflammatory bowel disease. The RNA usage for each TCR library was around 3,600 ng of total RNA. Eight separate reactions per sample yielded the cDNA. The UMIs carried a 6-nucleotide sample barcode, and they were added by template switching. cDNA for TCRalpha and TCRbeta was amplified by nested PCRs of roughly 17 then 9 cycles. One entry per CDR3 protein, without DNA, is what TCRdb gives after re-calling the 5' RACE reads. The data show about 450,000 distinct CDR3 sequences, and the top ten clones hold about 2.6%. CDR3 length: 14 amino acids. Germline V gene sequence: CDR1 MGHRA, CDR2 YSYEKL.

The sequencing sample was made of blood. The V gene is TRBV4-1, the J gene TRBJ2-3; TCRdb indicates TRBD2, and absent DNA this call remains unverified. This clonotype was sampled from a human donor with ulcerative colitis or Crohn's disease, or a healthy co-twin of an affected twin (not recorded which). CDR3 in amino acids: CASSQPGLADTQYF.